This TCR beta chain appears in the sequencing data of a study of radiation and T cells in renal cell carcinoma. Study-level findings and limits: From baseline, blood top tumor clonotypes peaked at 2 weeks post-radiation. Without pretreatment biopsies, baseline tumor clonotype presence was undetermined.

The CDR3 covers 11 residues. The V gene lost 5 bases and the J gene lost 12 bases, with 13 bases spanning the gap. Germline V gene sequence: CDR1 MNHNY, CDR2 SVGAGI (reference sequence). In regard to this clone: The antigen remains unidentified.

Sequenced by immunoSEQ multiplex PCR; TCRdb stores in-frame clones only, minus some. The sample lists 130,000 to 150,000 clones, 70% to 90% occurring once. Stated time point: blood 4 weeks post-SBRT, at nephrectomy. The treatment: 15 Gy SBRT to primary tumor, nephrectomy 4 weeks later. After SBRT, blood was collected at 2 and 4 weeks, plus baseline. The chain employs TRBV6-6 and TRBJ1-1, with D possibly being TRBD1 (5 bases). The sample here was blood, taken from a patient whose treatment included radiotherapy and nephrectomy. The sequence was obtained from a woman between 50 and 59 years old with renal cell carcinoma. The CDR3 coding sequence is TGTGCCAGCAGTCGATCGACAGAAACTTTCTTT. Translating gives CASSRSTETFF.